These 25 T cell receptor beta chains were sequenced from one sample in a study of blood T cell repertoires in COVID-19. The repertoire was sequenced with immunoSEQ multiplex PCR; TCRdb's copy has only in-frame clones and lacks some. Among over 200,000 clones listed, about four fifths were seen once. Sequencing was performed on PBMCs or T cells enriched from blood (not recorded which). The receptors stem from a middle-aged woman who had recovered from COVID-19.

The chain couples TRBV11-3 to TRBJ1-2; D remains ambiguous. Trimming cost V 8 bases and J 3 bases, with 10 bases left between them. This CDR3 comprises 12 residues. Germline loops: CDR1 SGHNT, CDR2 YENEEA. The CDR3 sequence: CASGRGDYGYTF. The CDR3 DNA reads as TGTGCCAGCGGGCGGGGTGACTATGGCTACACCTTC.

V gene TRBV6-2 or TRBV6-3 combines with J gene TRBJ2-1, with 11 bases that match TRBD2. This CDR3 region has 16 residues. The ends lost 2 bases at V and 5 bases at J; junction bases unmatched: 5. Germline CDR1 and CDR2: MNHEY and SVGEGT. The CDR3 is CASSYASTSGDNEQFF. CDR3 sequence (DNA): TGTGCCAGCAGTTACGCCTCGACTAGCGGGGACAATGAGCAGTTCTTC.

This clone was observed a few times. J is TRBJ2-7 and V is TRBV10-3; possibly TRBD1 for D (6 bases). Per germline, CDR1 ENHRY and CDR2 SYGVKD. Trimming removed 8 bases at V and 2 bases at J, with 16 bases between. The CDR3 totals 14 residues. In DNA, the CDR3 is TGTGCCATCGGTCCGGGACAAGGAGCCTACGAGCAGTACGTC. Its protein is CAIGPGQGAYEQYV.

The V and J genes are TRBV4-1 and TRBJ2-7, with a possible D match to TRBD1 (6 bases). With 5 bases removed from V and 0 bases from J, the gap between germline ends came to 14 bases. Germline V gene sequence: CDR1 MGHRA, CDR2 YSYEKL. CDR3 length: 15 residues. The CDR3 here is CASSNSRGSSYEQYF. The CDR3, as DNA: TGCGCCAGCAGCAACTCCAGGGGTTCCTCCTACGAGCAGTACTTC.

V and J are TRBV18 and TRBJ2-3, with 7 bases lining up with TRBD2. Per the germline V gene, CDR1 is KGHSH and CDR2 is LQKENI. The CDR3 spans 14 residues. V trimming: 6 bases; J trimming: 2 bases; junction bases outside the gene matches: 5. CDR3 loop: CASSGGTDTDTQYF. As DNA, the CDR3 is TGTGCCAGCTCGGGGGGGACGGACACAGATACGCAGTATTTT.

This clone was picked up one time. This rearrangement joins TRBV7-3 to TRBJ1-2, with TRBD1 identical over 7 bases. This CDR3 is built from 13 residues. The V and J ends lost 5 bases and 6 bases, in that order; junction bases with no gene match: 6. Germline V lookup: CDR1 SGHTA, CDR2 FQGTGA. CDR3 coding DNA: TGTGCCAGCAGCCCTCGGACAGGACATGGCTACACCTTC. Its protein product is CASSPRTGHGYTF.

J is TRBJ2-7 and V is TRBV7-2; 8 positions agree with TRBD1. This CDR3 region has 15 residues. J lost 3 bases, V lost 5 bases, and 9 bases had no gene match. In germline, CDR1 is SGHTA, CDR2 FQGNSA. CDR3 in amino acids: CASSQDRVQSYEQYF. CDR3 sequence (DNA): TGTGCCAGCAGCCAGGACAGGGTACAAAGCTACGAGCAGTACTTC.

The J gene is TRBJ2-3, the V gene TRBV14; unclear D gene. V lost 1 base, J lost 4 bases, and 12 bases lay in between. The V gene's germline CDR1 is SGHDN and CDR2 FVKESK. This CDR3 comprises 15 residues. CDR3 DNA sequence: TGTGCCAGCAGCCAAGTCGTGCTAGGATCAGATACGCAGTATTTT. Its translation: CASSQVVLGSDTQYF.

The J gene is TRBJ2-3, the V gene TRBV6-5; 12 bases match TRBD2. This CDR3 comprises 14 residues. The trim removed 6 bases at V and 5 bases at J, leaving 3 bases unmatched. The germline CDR1 and CDR2 sequences are MNHEY and SVGAGI. CDR3 region: CASRRLAGVDTQYF. Here the CDR3 DNA reads TGTGCCAGCAGGCGACTAGCGGGAGTAGATACGCAGTATTTT.

The CDR3 sequence: CASSLPGSRTEAFF. The CDR3 DNA reads as TGTGCCAGCAGTTTACCGGGGAGTCGCACTGAAGCTTTCTTT. The chain recombines TRBV28 with TRBJ1-1; D unclear. Between the trimmed V and J ends, which lost 2 bases and 4 bases, there was a span of 11 bases. The CDR3 sequence is 14 residues long. The V gene's germline CDR1 is MDHEN and CDR2 SYDVKM.

This clone was recorded only once. The V gene is TRBV7-9, the J gene TRBJ1-4, with 12 bases lining up with TRBD1. Losses at the gene ends were 0 bases for V and 8 bases for J; bases not matched to a gene: 1. Germline V gives CDR1 SEHNR, CDR2 FQNEAQ (reference sequence). The CDR3 contains 15 residues. The CDR3 DNA is TGTGCCAGCAGCTTAGCCGGGACAGGGGGCGAAAAACTGTTTTTT. It translates to CASSLAGTGGEKLFF.

The chain combines TRBV5-5 with TRBJ1-1; possibly TRBD1 for D (6 bases). V was clipped by 6 bases and J by 5 bases, with 14 bases between them. Per the germline V gene, CDR1 is SGHKS and CDR2 is YYEKEE (reference sequence). The CDR3 loop spans 13 amino acids. CDR3 region: CASTGGGVTEAFF. The CDR3 DNA reads as TGTGCCAGCACCGGAGGGGGGGTAACTGAAGCTTTCTTT.

A word on this clone: This same CDR3 is encoded by further DNA sequences in the sample. The V gene is TRBV18, the J gene TRBJ1-3; 7 nucleotides match TRBD1. J was trimmed by 2 bases and V by 3 bases; bases with no gene match: 1. The CDR3 sequence is 14 residues long. Per germline, CDR1 KGHSH and CDR2 LQKENI. In nucleotides, the CDR3 is TGTGCCAGCTCACCCGGGACAGCTGGAAACACCATATATTTT. Amino acids: CASSPGTAGNTIYF.

The chain recombines TRBV7-2 with TRBJ2-1; 7 nucleotides line up with TRBD2. V trimming: 4 bases; J trimming: 4 bases; junction bases outside the gene matches: 7. CDR3 length: 15 residues. Germline V gene data show CDR1 as SGHTA and CDR2 as FQGNSA. Written as DNA, the CDR3 is TGTGCCAGCAGCTCCCCCCCTAGCGGATACAATGAGCAGTTCTTC. Translated, it gives CASSSPPSGYNEQFF.

This clone showed up just a few times. The chain has TRBV29-1 and TRBJ1-2, with D unclear. Trimming left V 0 bases short and J 2 bases short, with 10 bases between. The germline V gene has CDR1 SQVTM and CDR2 ANQGSEA. The CDR3 has 14 residues. Written as DNA, the CDR3 is TGCAGCGTTGAAGATACCGGGGTGAACTATGGCTACACCTTC. Protein sequence: CSVEDTGVNYGYTF.

The chain couples TRBV20-1 to TRBJ2-5; 9 bases are shared with TRBD2. Germline values: CDR1 DFQATT, CDR2 SNEGSKA (reference sequence). This CDR3 has 16 residues. J lost 1 base, V lost 3 bases, and 9 bases had no gene match. This chain's CDR3 is CSASSLAGLIQETQYF. CDR3 coding DNA: TGCAGTGCTAGTAGTCTAGCGGGACTCATCCAAGAGACCCAGTACTTC.

The rearrangement joins TRBV7-2 to TRBJ2-2; 9 bases are a match to TRBD1. The germline CDR1 and CDR2 sequences are SGHTA and FQGNSA. V shed 10 bases, J shed 7 bases, and the junction held 19 bases outside the gene matches. The CDR3 totals 17 residues. The chain's CDR3 is CAIKGERWTGAGGELFF. Written as DNA, the CDR3 is TGTGCCATCAAAGGGGAGCGGTGGACAGGGGCGGGCGGGGAGCTGTTTTTT.

This clone turned up a few times. The chain joins TRBV27 to TRBJ1-2; the match to TRBD1 covers 7 bases. This CDR3 contains 15 residues. Trimming took 1 base from V and 8 from J; bases not matched to a gene: 10. Germline V gene data show CDR1 as MNHEY and CDR2 as SMNVEV (reference sequence). Written as DNA, the CDR3 is TGTGCCAGCAGTTTATGGGGACAGCCATGGGCGGGCTACACCTTC. Amino acid sequence: CASSLWGQPWAGYTF.

DNA of the CDR3: TGTGCCAGCCGAGGCGTTGGGGCTCCACATCGCTACGAGCAGTACTTC. This codes for CASRGVGAPHRYEQYF. V usage is TRBV2 and J usage is TRBJ2-7; TRBD1 might be the D (5 bases). This CDR3 comprises 16 residues. Between the trimmed V and J ends, which lost 8 bases and 3 bases, there was a span of 23 bases. Per germline, CDR1 SNHLY and CDR2 FYNNEI.

This chain joins TRBV6-5 and TRBJ1-3; D gene ambiguous. CDR1 is MNHEY and CDR2 is SVGAGI in the germline V gene. Trimming left V 6 bases short and J 0 bases short, with 12 bases between. The CDR3 runs to 15 residues. CDR3 bases: TGTGCCAGCAGGCCATACGGGAGCTCTGGAAACACCATATATTTT. The encoded protein is CASRPYGSSGNTIYF.

This clone was seen more than once but under ten times. The V gene is TRBV5-4, the J gene TRBJ2-1, with 7 bases that match TRBD2. The trim removed 0 bases at V and 8 bases at J, leaving 8 bases unmatched. CDR1 and CDR2 (germline): SGHNT, YYREEE (reference sequence). The length of the CDR3 is 15 residues. In DNA, the CDR3 is TGTGCCAGCAGCTTGGCCAATCCTAGCGGCCATGAGCAGTTCTTC. It is translated as CASSLANPSGHEQFF.

The chain joins TRBV24-1 to TRBJ2-1; the match to TRBD2 covers 8 bases. This CDR3 comprises 15 residues. Losses at the gene ends were 6 bases for V and 6 bases for J; bases not matched to a gene: 9. CDR1 KGHDR and CDR2 SFDVKD come from the germline V gene. CDR3 loop: CATSIGQREINEQFF. The CDR3 region has the DNA TGTGCCACCAGTATTGGCCAGCGGGAGATCAATGAGCAGTTCTTC.

The CDR3 DNA reads as TGTGCCACGGTTACGGGACTCCGTAACACCGGGGAGCTGTTTTTT. This gives the protein CATVTGLRNTGELFF. The V gene is TRBV6-5, the J gene TRBJ2-2; a weak D match, TRBD2 (6 bases). Germline V gene data show CDR1 as MNHEY and CDR2 as SVGAGI. This CDR3 is 15 amino acids long. The V and J ends lost 10 bases and 2 bases respectively, with 17 bases between them.

V usage is TRBV29-1 and J usage is TRBJ2-1, with 11 bases fitting TRBD2. The CDR3 totals 15 residues. From germline, CDR1 is SQVTM and CDR2 ANQGSEA. The V and J ends lost 3 bases and 4 bases, in that order; junction bases with no gene match: 5. Here the CDR3 reads CSVDSLAGVYNEQFF. The CDR3 DNA sequence: TGCAGCGTTGATTCACTAGCGGGAGTTTACAATGAGCAGTTCTTC.

The chain employs TRBV5-4 and TRBJ2-3; 12 nucleotides line up with TRBD2. This CDR3 is built from 17 residues. Germline V gene sequence: CDR1 SGHNT, CDR2 YYREEE (reference sequence). The V gene end was trimmed by 4 bases and the J gene end by 0 bases; junction bases not matched to a gene: 6. CDR3 in DNA: TGTGCCAGCAGCACGGGACTAGCGGGCCCTAGCACAGATACGCAGTATTTT. Translating gives CASSTGLAGPSTDTQYF.